Shown below are 12 T cell receptor beta chains from a single sample sequenced in a study of T cells in Graves' hyperthyroidism and ophthalmopathy (dated by TCRdb to between 2018 and 2020). Library preparation employed multiplex PCR. For sequencing, an Illumina HiSeq 2000 was employed. Amplification of TCR beta CDR3 regions was carried out from RNA transcripts. The TCR CDR3 was subjected to a first round of RT-PCR using the HTBI primer set and the Qiagen OneStep RT-PCR kit. TCRdb trimmed public reads at Q25 via fastp, called clones via MiXCR and kept in-frame beta chains. Rows matching on CDR3 protein sequence are summarized as one entry with the most common DNA and genes. Within this sample are a few hundred thousand distinct CDR3 sequences, with 15% to 18% of them counted one time only. The ten top clones hold about 7% of the sample. Sequenced sample: blood. The origin of the receptors is a woman aged 25 to 39 with Graves' hyperthyroidism.

This clonotype was counted at least ten times. The CDR3 reads CSARDALRETQYF. The CDR3 DNA reads as TGCAGTGCCCGGGACGCCCTACGGGAGACCCAGTACTTC. V gene TRBV20-1 combines with J gene TRBJ2-5, with D perhaps TRBD1 or TRBD2 (5 bases each). Trimming took 6 bases from V and 5 from J, leaving 16 bases between them. The CDR3 has 13 amino acids. The germline gives CDR1 DFQATT, CDR2 SNEGSKA (reference sequence).

This chain uses TRBV5-4 with TRBJ2-7; 10 nucleotides agree with TRBD2. CDR3 length equals 17 residues. Trimming took 0 bases from V and 2 from J; bases not matched to a gene: 8. Germline loops: CDR1 SGHNT, CDR2 YYREEE (reference sequence). The CDR3 here is CASSLADTSGKTYEQYF. The CDR3 region has the DNA TGTGCCAGCAGCTTGGCCGATACTAGCGGGAAAACCTACGAGCAGTACTTC.

V gene TRBV5-5 combines with J gene TRBJ2-2; D is unclear. This CDR3 has 15 amino acids. The germline V gene encodes CDR1 SGHKS and CDR2 YYEKEE (reference sequence). V was shortened by 2 bases and J by 3 bases, with 11 bases between the two germline ends. CDR3 residues: CASSFEALYTGELFF. In DNA, the CDR3 is TGTGCCAGCAGCTTCGAGGCTTTGTACACCGGGGAGCTGTTTTTT.

This clonotype was observed a single time. Just one base apart from a much larger clone, this may be a read error. The chain's CDR3 is CASSLVRLSATSGIYNEQFF. CDR3 nucleotides: TGTGCCAGCAGCTTAGTGCGCCTTAGTGCGACTAGCGGGATCTACAATGAGCAGTTCTTC. The rearrangement joins TRBV7-9 to TRBJ2-1; TRBD2 matches 11 bases. CDR1 is SEHNR, CDR2 FQNEAQ, per germline (reference sequence). V was clipped by 1 base and J by 3 bases; unmatched bases: 14. The CDR3 spans 20 residues.

The V gene is TRBV28, the J gene TRBJ2-1; tentatively, D is TRBD1 (6 bases). Deletions cut 6 bases from V and 6 bases from J, with 21 bases between. The CDR3 loop spans 16 amino acids. Germline V gene data show CDR1 as MDHEN and CDR2 as SYDVKM. For the CDR3, the DNA is TGTGCCAGCAGGGCCGGGACACCCCCCAGAGGCAATGAGCAGTTCTTC. This translates into CASRAGTPPRGNEQFF.

The J gene is TRBJ2-7, the V gene TRBV19; no firm D call. The CDR3 consists of 14 residues. V dropped 4 bases and J dropped 1 base, with 11 bases sitting between them. Germline CDR1 LNHDA, CDR2 SQIVND (reference sequence). As DNA, the CDR3 is TGTGCCAGTAGTACACTCCGGAAGTCCTACGAGCAGTACTTC. It is translated as CASSTLRKSYEQYF.

This clonotype was seen a handful of times. A read error is possible here, since a much larger clone lies one base away. The J gene is TRBJ2-4, the V gene TRBV12-3 or TRBV12-4, with TRBD2 as a possible D gene (6 bases). V gave up 7 bases and J gave up 5 bases, with 30 bases separating them. This CDR3 spans 19 amino acids. The CDR3 region has the DNA TGTGCCAGCACCAATCACAGTCGACTAGTCACAGGTCCCGAAAACATTCAGTACTTC. This encodes CASTNHSRLVTGPENIQYF.

This clonotype has at least ten counts. The V and J genes are TRBV28 and TRBJ2-7; D is perhaps TRBD1 (6 bases). The germline V and J ends were trimmed by 7 bases and 3 bases, with 16 bases remaining between them. The V gene's germline CDR1 is MDHEN and CDR2 SYDVKM. The length of the CDR3 is 14 residues. The CDR3 sequence: CASTPAGDYYEQYF. CDR3 coding DNA: TGTGCCAGCACCCCGGCAGGGGATTACTACGAGCAGTACTTC.

This clonotype appeared many times. The chain has TRBV28 and TRBJ2-3; 7 bases line up with TRBD2. The CDR3 is made up of 17 amino acids. Trimming cost V 3 bases and J 0 bases; bases outside gene matches: 9. CDR1 is MDHEN and CDR2 is SYDVKM in the germline V gene. The CDR3 DNA is TGTGCCAGCAGTTTTAACCCATGGGGGGGGAGCACAGATACGCAGTATTTT. Translating it yields CASSFNPWGGSTDTQYF.

This sequence joins TRBV18 and TRBJ1-5; 11 bases are a match to TRBD1. Germline loops: CDR1 KGHSH, CDR2 LQKENI. The CDR3 sequence is 15 residues long. The J segment lost 6 bases and the V segment lost 4 bases, leaving 5 bases of the junction unmatched. The CDR3: CASSHGTGGVQPQHF. The DNA of the CDR3 is TGTGCCAGCTCACACGGGACAGGGGGGGTTCAGCCCCAGCATTTT. Filled out from reference TRBV18 and TRBJ1-5, the complete variable domain reads NAGVMQNPRHLVRRRGQEARLRCSPMKGHSHVYWYRQLPEEGLKFMVYLQKENIIDESGMPKERFSAEFPKEGPSILRIQQVVRGDSAAYFCASSHGTGGVQPQHFGDGTRLSIL.

This clonotype occurred many times. The chain joins TRBV6-1 to TRBJ2-2; 13 nucleotides align to TRBD2. The CDR3 has 16 residues. The junction had 6 bases not matched to a gene; V was cut back by 4 bases and J by 7 bases. CDR1 MNHNS and CDR2 SASEGT come from the germline V gene. The CDR3 nucleotides read TGTGCCAGCAGTGGCGGACTAGCGGGAGCGGTCGGGGAGCTGTTTTTT. Amino acids: CASSGGLAGAVGELFF.

This rearrangement joins TRBV18 to TRBJ2-1; TRBD2 matches 7 bases. The CDR3 sequence is 15 residues long. In germline, CDR1 is KGHSH, CDR2 LQKENI. The V and J ends lost 6 bases and 5 bases, in that order; junction bases with no gene match: 10. CDR3 protein: CASSSTWGLNNEQFF. Written as DNA, the CDR3 is TGTGCCAGCTCGTCGACCTGGGGACTAAACAATGAGCAGTTCTTC.